This TCR beta chain was documented in a study of blood T cell repertoires in COVID-19. Study-wide background: Acute and convalescent COVID-19 samples came from the United States, Italy and Spain. Sources were T cells, B-cell-depleted T cells, or PBMCs; the material itself was cDNA or gDNA.

The table lists this clone with a count of one. Clones were read by immunoSEQ multiplex PCR, and TCRdb kept only the in-frame ones, dropping some. The sample includes about 300,000 clones, about 82% of them seen just once. The CDR3 has 16 amino acids. The ends were cut back, 0 bases at V and 2 bases at J, with 14 bases in the middle. Per the germline V gene, CDR1 is GTSNPN and CDR2 is SVGIG (reference sequence). V and J are TRBV30 and TRBJ1-5; the D gene is possibly TRBD1 (6 bases). The source is a woman aged 45-60 years with acute or convalescent COVID-19. The specimen was peripheral blood. This chain's CDR3 is CAWSVFPRTGNQPQHF. The CDR3 nucleotides are TGTGCCTGGAGTGTCTTTCCCCGGACAGGCAATCAGCCCCAGCATTTT.